The 12 T cell receptor beta chains below were found in one sample sequenced in a study of cytomegalovirus exposure and HLA in healthy donors. Libraries were prepared by immunoSEQ multiplex PCR; TCRdb keeps only in-frame clonotypes and omits some of them. The repertoire has some 75,000 clones, around 96% of them found once; the top ten carry 1.3%. Material for sequencing was PBMCs. These receptors were taken from a woman aged 18-29 years in good health and CMV-seronegative.

V is TRBV29-1 and J is TRBJ2-1; 7 positions match TRBD2. Germline assignment: CDR1 SQVTM and CDR2 ANQGSEA. J gave up 3 bases and V 5 bases, and 4 bases lay outside the gene matches. The length of the CDR3 is 13 residues. CDR3 sequence: CSVTGGLYNEQFF. In DNA form, the CDR3 reads TGCAGCGTTACGGGAGGACTCTACAATGAGCAGTTCTTC.

This chain links TRBV2 with TRBJ2-2, with a possible D match to TRBD2 (6 bases). The CDR3 runs to 15 residues. Between the trimmed V and J ends, which lost 5 bases and 0 bases, there was a span of 10 bases. Germline V gives CDR1 SNHLY, CDR2 FYNNEI. CDR3 protein: CASSRERANTGELFF. The DNA for the CDR3 is TGTGCCAGCAGTAGAGAGCGGGCGAACACCGGGGAGCTGTTTTTT.

This rearrangement joins TRBV6-4 to TRBJ1-1; TRBD1 aligns across 8 bases. Germline values: CDR1 MRHNA, CDR2 SNTAGT. There are 14 residues in the CDR3. V was clipped by 2 bases and J by 1 base; unmatched bases: 0. CDR3 sequence reads: CASSDGQGNTEAFF. DNA for the CDR3: TGTGCCAGCAGTGACGGACAGGGGAACACTGAAGCTTTCTTT.

This chain joins TRBV2 and TRBJ2-7; 7 bases line up with TRBD1. CDR1 is SNHLY and CDR2 is FYNNEI in the germline V gene. This CDR3 has 16 residues. V shed 1 base and J 4 bases; nucleotides not matched to a gene: 10. The CDR3 protein is CASSEGPGQQTYEQYF. The DNA of the CDR3 is TGTGCCAGCAGTGAAGGACCGGGACAGCAAACATACGAGCAGTACTTC.

DNA of the CDR3: TGTGCCAGAAGCTTTCACCTCACCGGGACAGGGGTCTACGAGCAGTACTTC. This translates into CARSFHLTGTGVYEQYF. This chain links TRBV7-5 with TRBJ2-7; TRBD1, the table's D call, lacks a check against the DNA. TRBV7-5 constitutes a pseudogene. The CDR3 is 17 residues long.

This clone has only one observation. This chain joins TRBV7-9 and TRBJ2-3; D is uncertain. Germline V gene data show CDR1 as SEHNR and CDR2 as FQNEAQ (reference sequence). This CDR3 is built from 16 residues. Trimming removed 0 bases at V and 0 bases at J, with 10 bases between. CDR3 sequence reads: CASSLALATSTDTQYF. As DNA, the CDR3 is TGTGCCAGCAGCTTAGCCTTAGCTACTAGCACAGATACGCAGTATTTT.

This chain links TRBV9 with TRBJ2-1; TRBD1 agrees at 8 bases. Per the germline V gene, CDR1 is SGDLS and CDR2 is YYNGEE. The junction had 3 bases not matched to a gene; V was cut back by 0 bases and J by 4 bases. The CDR3 consists of 15 residues. CDR3 nucleotides: TGTGCCAGCAGCGTAGGACAGGGGCTTTACAATGAGCAGTTCTTC. Translated, it gives CASSVGQGLYNEQFF. Looking up the rest from reference TRBV9 and TRBJ2-1 gives the full variable domain: DSGVTQTPKHLITATGQRVTLRCSPRSGDLSVYWYQQSLDQGLQFLIQYYNGEERAKGNILERFSAQQFPDLHSELNLSSLELGDSALYFCASSVGQGLYNEQFFGPGTRLTVL.

Here the CDR3 DNA reads TGTGCCAGCAGCCGGACTAGCGGGAGTGGAAACATTCAGTACTTC. Amino acid sequence: CASSRTSGSGNIQYF. The rearrangement uses TRBV6-5 and TRBJ2-4; 13 bases line up with TRBD2. Germline V gene lookup returns CDR1 MNHEY and CDR2 SVGAGI. V shed 6 bases and J 6 bases; nucleotides not matched to a gene: 5. The CDR3 contains 15 residues.

The V gene is TRBV28, the J gene TRBJ2-6; D may be TRBD1 (6 bases). V lost 1 base, J lost 5 bases, and 9 bases lay in between. This CDR3 has 15 amino acids. Germline CDR1 reads MDHEN; CDR2 reads SYDVKM. The CDR3 loop is CASSLSQGRANVLTF. CDR3 bases: TGTGCCAGCAGTTTATCCCAGGGGCGGGCCAACGTCCTGACTTTC.

The chain recombines TRBV28 with TRBJ1-5, with 7 bases fitting TRBD1. CDR3 length: 16 amino acids. In germline, CDR1 is MDHEN, CDR2 SYDVKM. The V and J ends lost 2 bases and 2 bases, in that order; junction bases with no gene match: 6. The CDR3 protein is CASSLGGGMGNQPQHF. The CDR3, as DNA: TGTGCCAGCAGTTTAGGAGGGGGCATGGGCAATCAGCCCCAGCATTTT.

This chain links TRBV2 with TRBJ1-5; D possibly corresponds to TRBD1 (5 bases). The germline V gene has CDR1 SNHLY and CDR2 FYNNEI. This CDR3 is built from 12 residues. Trimming pared 8 bases from V and 6 bases from J, leaving 11 bases between. The CDR3 loop reads CASGGYGQPQHF. CDR3 DNA sequence: TGTGCCAGCGGGGGGTATGGTCAGCCCCAGCATTTT. Together with reference TRBV2 and TRBJ1-5, the CDR3 gives the full variable domain: EPEVTQTPSHQVTQMGQEVILRCVPISNHLYFYWYRQILGQKVEFLVSFYNNEISEKSEIFDDQFSVERPDGSNFTLKIRSTKLEDSAMYFCASGGYGQPQHFGDGTRLSIL.

The chain couples TRBV7-9 to TRBJ2-7, with D maybe TRBD1 (5 bases). The CDR3 contains 12 residues. Per germline, CDR1 SEHNR and CDR2 FQNEAQ (reference sequence). V lost 5 bases and J lost 3, with 8 bases in between. The CDR3 DNA sequence: TGTGCCAGCAGCCAAGGGGACTACGAGCAGTACTTC. It translates to CASSQGDYEQYF.